This TCR beta chain came from a study of molecular identifiers for immune sequencing clone quantification. Study-level information: Five aliquots were made in replicates from the RNA of about 19,000 or 110,000 naive CD8 cells, and four were sequenced. Study-wide results and caveats: Jurkat TCR RNA spiked in from one cell could reportedly be detected among 900,000 or so naive cells. Clones above 20 RNA copies contained over 97% of effector molecules but under 1% of naive ones.

Preparation methods for the bulk TCR libraries were those previously described, with listed TCR primers. Using its own MiXCR run on the PCR reads, TCRdb lists one record per CDR3 protein. The repertoire holds around 9,800 distinct CDR3 sequences, with approximately 19% as singletons. This clonotype was seen many times. Its antigen is not identified. What was sequenced was naive CD8+ T cells from blood, with Jurkat cell RNA spiked in. As to subset: FACS-sorted CD8+CD4-CCR7+CD45RA+ naive T cells. The sequence came from a human donor in good health. Some libraries in this study had Jurkat cell RNA spiked in.

CDR3 nucleotides: TGTGCCAGCAGCGGCACAGGGGACGAGCAGTACTTC. Its translation is CASSGTGDEQYF. V gene TRBV25-1 combines with J gene TRBJ2-7, with 7 positions matching TRBD1. The length of the CDR3 is 12 residues. The V and J ends lost 6 bases and 5 bases, in that order; junction bases with no gene match: 4. Germline CDR1 MGHDK, CDR2 SYGVNS.